These 13 T cell receptor beta chains were all obtained from the same sample, sequenced in a study of blood T cell repertoires in COVID-19. Assay used: immunoSEQ multiplex PCR; TCRdb lists only in-frame clones, some missing. The sample gives some 250,000 clones, 80% to 90% of which show up once; 1.9% is in the top ten. The specimen was PBMCs or T cells enriched from blood (not recorded which). The origin of the receptors is a woman aged 50 to 65 who had recovered from COVID-19.

The rearrangement joins TRBV9 to TRBJ1-2; 8 bases map to TRBD1. J was trimmed by 4 bases and V by 3 bases; bases with no gene match: 5. The CDR3 sequence is 14 residues long. The V gene's germline CDR1 is SGDLS and CDR2 YYNGEE. The CDR3 DNA sequence: TGTGCCAGCAGCGCCGGGACAGGTTCCTATGGCTACACCTTC. This codes for CASSAGTGSYGYTF.

This chain links TRBV4-2 with TRBJ1-5; D call uncertain. The CDR3 has 12 amino acids. CDR1 is LGHNA and CDR2 is YNFKEQ in the germline V gene. V lost 1 base and J lost 4, with 2 bases in between. Written as DNA, the CDR3 is TGTGCCAGCAGCCAAGCAAATCAGCCCCAGCATTTT. Translating it yields CASSQANQPQHF.

The chain recombines TRBV18 with TRBJ1-2; no definite D call. Germline loops: CDR1 KGHSH, CDR2 LQKENI. This CDR3 has 15 amino acids. V dropped 2 bases and J dropped 1 base, with 11 bases sitting between them. CDR3 DNA: TGTGCCAGCTCACCAGGTCTGGCGGATAACTATGGCTACACCTTC. It codes for CASSPGLADNYGYTF.

The chain carries TRBV10-3 and TRBJ1-1, with 10 nucleotides matching TRBD1. The germline gives CDR1 ENHRY, CDR2 SYGVKD. The J segment lost 3 bases and the V segment lost 11 bases, leaving 6 bases of the junction unmatched. There are 13 residues in the CDR3. The CDR3 loop reads CALRDRGDTEAFF. CDR3 DNA: TGTGCCCTCCGGGACAGGGGTGACACTGAAGCTTTCTTT.

The chain employs TRBV7-2 and TRBJ2-7; 8 bases agree with TRBD2. J lost 2 bases, V lost 0 bases, and 3 bases had no gene match. This CDR3 is 15 amino acids long. Germline V gene lookup returns CDR1 SGHTA and CDR2 FQGNSA. CDR3 region: CASSLALGLAYEQYF. CDR3 DNA: TGTGCCAGCAGCTTAGCACTGGGACTAGCCTACGAGCAGTACTTC.

The chain recombines TRBV5-4 with TRBJ2-5; TRBD2 agrees at 7 bases. Trimming removed 3 bases from V and 5 bases from J; junction bases left unmatched: 7. Germline V gene lookup returns CDR1 SGHNT and CDR2 YYREEE (reference sequence). The CDR3 consists of 14 residues. The CDR3 region has the DNA TGTGCCAGCAGCTCCCGGACTAGATGGGAGACCCAGTACTTC. This encodes CASSSRTRWETQYF.

The CDR3 DNA reads as TGTGCCATCAGTGGACAGGTTACGAGGCGCCCATCGGGGGATACGCAGTATTTT. As protein: CAISGQVTRRPSGDTQYF. The rearrangement links TRBV10-3 to TRBJ2-3, with a weak D call TRBD1 (6 bases). Germline lookup yields CDR1 ENHRY and CDR2 SYGVKD. The V gene lost 4 bases and the J gene lost 6 bases, with 26 bases spanning the gap. This CDR3 spans 18 amino acids.

The rearrangement links TRBV28 to TRBJ2-5; 7 nucleotides agree with TRBD2. CDR1 MDHEN and CDR2 SYDVKM come from the germline V gene. This CDR3 comprises 16 residues. V lost 6 bases and J lost 5; bases outside the gene matches: 15. CDR3 nucleotides: TGTGCCAGCAGACAGCTAGCGGTTCATCGGGGGGAGACCCAGTACTTC. Protein product: CASRQLAVHRGETQYF. Full variable domain (rest looked up from reference TRBV28 and TRBJ2-5): DVKVTQSSRYLVKRTGEKVFLECVQDMDHENMFWYRQDPGLGLRLIYFSYDVKMKEKGDIPEGYSVSREKKERFSLILESASTNQTSMYLCASRQLAVHRGETQYFGPGTRLLVL.

This chain joins TRBV27 and TRBJ1-4, with TRBD1 identical over 7 bases. This CDR3 spans 15 amino acids. V lost 5 bases to trimming and J lost 3 bases; unmatched junction nucleotides: 6. The germline V gene encodes CDR1 MNHEY and CDR2 SMNVEV (reference sequence). The CDR3 DNA follows: TGTGCCAGCAGTCTCGGGACAGCGCCTAATGAAAAACTGTTTTTT. Its translation is CASSLGTAPNEKLFF.

This clone occurred once. The V and J genes are TRBV5-1 and TRBJ1-1; 9 bases map to TRBD1. V lost 3 bases and J lost 3; bases outside the gene matches: 0. The CDR3 runs 13 residues. Germline V gives CDR1 SGHRS, CDR2 YFSETQ. CDR3 amino acids: CASSWDRDTEAFF. The CDR3 coding sequence is TGCGCCAGCAGCTGGGACAGGGACACTGAAGCTTTCTTT.

This clone was recorded only once. The rearrangement joins TRBV21-1 to TRBJ1-5; TRBD1, as called in the table, went unchecked against the DNA. TRBV21-1 is tagged as a pseudogene. The CDR3 consists of 21 residues. The CDR3 coding sequence is TGTGCCAGCAGCAAAGTGGGACAGGGGTGCTATACAGGCCATAGCAATCAGCCCCAGCATTTT. This translates into CASSKVGQGCYTGHSNQPQHF.

V usage is TRBV28 and J usage is TRBJ1-5, with D possibly matching TRBD1 (6 bases). V was shortened by 4 bases and J by 2 bases, with 21 bases between the two germline ends. The CDR3 has 18 residues. Looked up from germline, CDR1 is MDHEN and CDR2 is SYDVKM. The CDR3 is CASSSPFRTARGNQPQHF. In DNA form, the CDR3 reads TGTGCCAGCAGTTCCCCCTTTAGGACAGCGAGGGGCAATCAGCCCCAGCATTTT.

The chain joins TRBV18 to TRBJ2-4, with TRBD2 as a possible D gene (5 bases). Trimming took off 1 base at V and 5 bases at J, with 12 bases between the two ends. The CDR3 length is 15 residues. Germline loops: CDR1 KGHSH, CDR2 LQKENI. In DNA form, the CDR3 reads TGTGCCAGCTCACCACTCGAGGGTAGGGAAAACATTCAGTACTTC. Its translation is CASSPLEGRENIQYF.